The 26 T cell receptor beta chains in this list originate from one sample, sequenced in a study of OX40 agonist ivuxolimab in advanced cancers. Assay: immunoSEQ multiplex PCR; the TCRdb copy retains only in-frame clones and omits some. Counted here are around 35,000 clones, roughly 84% occurring once; the ten biggest clones make up more than 9.5%. The input for sequencing was CD4+ or CD8+ T cells sorted from blood, taken in a trial of the OX40 agonist ivuxolimab. These receptors were obtained from an adult with an advanced solid tumor such as melanoma, head and neck, liver or kidney cancer.

The V call is TRBV7-3, the J call TRBJ1-1; D call uncertain. The CDR3 extends over 13 amino acids. The germline V gene has CDR1 SGHTA and CDR2 FQGTGA. Deletions cut 5 bases from V and 4 bases from J, with 11 bases between. In DNA form, the CDR3 reads TGTGCCAGCAGCCTCTCGAAGAGCACTGAAGCTTTCTTT. Protein sequence: CASSLSKSTEAFF. Supplemented by reference TRBV7-3 and TRBJ1-1, the full variable domain reads GAGVSQTPSNKVTEKGKYVELRCDPISGHTALYWYRQSLGQGPEFLIYFQGTGAADDSGLPNDRFFAVRPEGSVSTLKIQRTERGDSAVYLCASSLSKSTEAFFGQGTRLTVV.

The chain recombines TRBV6-5 with TRBJ2-5; 8 nucleotides match TRBD2. The J call may be incorrect, as the DNA end agrees better with TRBJ2-7. Germline CDR1 and CDR2: MNHEY and SVGAGI. This CDR3 contains 14 residues. The CDR3 reads CASTRGGYSYEQYF. CDR3 sequence (DNA): TGTGCCAGCACTCGGGGGGGCTACTCCTACGAGCAGTACTTC.

This sequence joins TRBV30 and TRBJ1-6; the D is unclear. V lost 0 bases, J lost 0 bases, and 15 bases lay in between. CDR1 and CDR2 from the germline V gene are GTSNPN and SVGIG (reference sequence). The CDR3 length is 18 residues. CDR3 DNA sequence: TGTGCCTGGAGTGTAAGACACCGAAATAGCTCCTATAATTCACCCCTCCACTTT. As protein: CAWSVRHRNSSYNSPLHF.

The gene calls are TRBV11-2 and TRBJ1-2; D perhaps matches TRBD1 (6 bases). Between the trimmed V and J ends, which lost 5 bases and 4 bases, there was a span of 17 bases. The CDR3 sequence is 15 residues long. Germline V gene lookup returns CDR1 SGHAT and CDR2 FQNNGV. CDR3 DNA: TGTGCCAGCAGCCCCTATTTTCCCAGGGGCTATGGCTACACCTTC. This encodes CASSPYFPRGYGYTF.

The chain has TRBV5-6 and TRBJ1-1; no clear D. CDR1 SGHDT and CDR2 YYEEEE come from the germline V gene. The V gene lost 0 bases and the J gene lost 0 bases, with 9 bases spanning the gap. This CDR3 spans 15 amino acids. CDR3 nucleotides: TGTGCCAGCAGCTTGGTTGGAGGAATGAACACTGAAGCTTTCTTT. Translated: CASSLVGGMNTEAFF.

This clone was seen a few times. The chain is built from TRBV18 and TRBJ2-7; D unclear. This CDR3 spans 14 amino acids. Germline loops: CDR1 KGHSH, CDR2 LQKENI. Trimming took 2 bases from V and 2 from J, leaving 10 bases between them. The CDR3 loop reads CASSPVYSPYEQYF. In nucleotides, the CDR3 is TGTGCCAGCTCACCAGTCTACAGCCCCTACGAGCAGTACTTC.

The rearrangement links TRBV7-8 to TRBJ1-5; D perhaps matches TRBD1 (5 bases). This CDR3 region has 12 residues. The germline V gene has CDR1 SGHVS and CDR2 FQNEAQ. Trimming removed 5 bases from V and 5 bases from J, with 7 bases in between. CDR3 DNA: TGTGCCAGCAGCCGAGGGGATCAGCCCCAGCATTTT. It yields the protein CASSRGDQPQHF.

This chain links TRBV27 with TRBJ2-5, with a weak D call TRBD1 (6 bases). The CDR3 runs 13 residues. V dropped 3 bases and J dropped 5 bases, with 10 bases sitting between them. The germline CDR1 and CDR2 sequences are MNHEY and SMNVEV (reference sequence). The DNA for the CDR3 is TGTGCCAGCAGTTTCCCAGGGGAGGAGACCCAGTACTTC. It translates to CASSFPGEETQYF.

This chain connects TRBV2 to TRBJ1-5; D call uncertain. The germline V and J ends were trimmed by 7 bases and 0 bases, with 7 bases remaining between them. Germline-derived CDR1 and CDR2 are SNHLY and FYNNEI. This CDR3 has 13 residues. The CDR3 spells CASKMYSNQPQHF. For the CDR3, the DNA is TGTGCCAGCAAGATGTATAGCAATCAGCCCCAGCATTTT.

The genes are TRBV6-5 and TRBJ1-2; TRBD1 matches at 10 bases. J was trimmed by 3 bases and V by 0 bases; bases with no gene match: 4. Germline V gene sequence: CDR1 MNHEY, CDR2 SVGAGI. This CDR3 region has 16 residues. In DNA form, the CDR3 reads TGTGCCAGCAGTTACTCAGTGACAGGGGGCCACTATGGCTACACCTTC. This gives the protein CASSYSVTGGHYGYTF.

This clone has more than one count but fewer than ten. The gene calls are TRBV30 and TRBJ2-2; D perhaps matches TRBD1 (6 bases). Germline CDR1 reads GTSNPN; CDR2 reads SVGIG (reference sequence). Trimming took off 1 base at V and 3 bases at J, with 12 bases between the two ends. The CDR3 runs 15 residues. DNA of the CDR3: TGTGCCTGGAGTGGGGACACGCTCTACACCGGGGAGCTGTTTTTT. It specifies CAWSGDTLYTGELFF.

V gene TRBV15 combines with J gene TRBJ2-3; 12 nucleotides align to TRBD2. The CDR3 sequence is 17 residues long. V lost 5 bases and J lost 2; bases outside the gene matches: 8. Germline V gene sequence: CDR1 LNHNV, CDR2 YYDKDF (reference sequence). The CDR3 reads CATSEGRLAGVTDTQYF. DNA for the CDR3: TGTGCCACCAGCGAAGGGAGACTAGCGGGGGTCACAGATACGCAGTATTTT. The full variable domain, completed using reference TRBV15 and TRBJ2-3, is DAMVIQNPRYQVTQFGKPVTLSCSQTLNHNVMYWYQQKSSQAPKLLFHYYDKDFNNEADTPDNFQSRRPNTSFCFLDIRSPGLGDTAMYLCATSEGRLAGVTDTQYFGPGTRLTVL.

J is TRBJ2-7 and V is TRBV9; possible D gene TRBD1, 6 bases. V was trimmed by 4 bases and J by 6 bases, leaving 14 bases between them. CDR1 and CDR2 (germline): SGDLS, YYNGEE. This CDR3 is 13 amino acids long. CDR3 sequence (DNA): TGTGCCAGCAGCTTGGGGGCGTACGGCGAGCAGTACTTC. As protein: CASSLGAYGEQYF. The whole variable domain, remainder taken from reference TRBV9 and TRBJ2-7, is DSGVTQTPKHLITATGQRVTLRCSPRSGDLSVYWYQQSLDQGLQFLIQYYNGEERAKGNILERFSAQQFPDLHSELNLSSLELGDSALYFCASSLGAYGEQYFGPGTRLTVT.

This chain links TRBV5-4 with TRBJ2-7; D may match TRBD1 or TRBD2 (5 bases each). Germline V gene lookup returns CDR1 SGHNT and CDR2 YYREEE (reference sequence). Trimming removed 3 bases at V and 2 bases at J, with 9 bases between. The CDR3 totals 13 residues. This chain's CDR3 is CASSSGAAYEQYF. CDR3 sequence (DNA): TGTGCCAGCAGCTCCGGGGCAGCCTACGAGCAGTACTTC.

The chain uses TRBV6-7 and TRBJ2-1; 16 nucleotides line up with TRBD2. TRBV6-7 is assigned to the ORF class and has an uncertain function. The CDR3 has 17 residues. V was clipped by 4 bases and J by 13 bases; unmatched bases: 13. CDR3 DNA sequence: TGTGCCAGCAGTTCAAGGAGTCCCGGGACTAGCGGGAGGGTACAGTTCTTC. Translated: CASSSRSPGTSGRVQFF.

This clone was counted only a few times. In the same sample, other DNA sequences code for this CDR3. V usage is TRBV20-1 and J usage is TRBJ1-1; no clear D gene. The V end lost 5 bases, the J end lost 9 bases, and 4 bases lay between the germline ends. The CDR3 runs to 8 residues. Germline V lookup: CDR1 DFQATT, CDR2 SNEGSKA (reference sequence). For the CDR3, the DNA is TGCAGTGCTCGACAAGCTTTCTTT. Protein sequence: CSARQAFF.

This chain links TRBV29-1 with TRBJ2-1; 7 nucleotides match TRBD2. CDR1 and CDR2 from the germline V gene are SQVTM and ANQGSEA. V shed 2 bases and J 4 bases; nucleotides not matched to a gene: 5. The CDR3 sequence is 14 residues long. The CDR3 nucleotides read TGCAGCGTTGAATTCGGGACTATGTACAATGAGCAGTTCTTC. Encoded protein: CSVEFGTMYNEQFF.

The chain employs TRBV18 and TRBJ1-2, with 9 bases lining up with TRBD1. This CDR3 is 15 amino acids long. Germline-derived CDR1 and CDR2 are KGHSH and LQKENI. Germline trimming cut 5 bases from V and 3 bases from J; bases unmatched to any gene: 7. CDR3 region: CASSTGQGIDYGYTF. Here the CDR3 DNA reads TGTGCCAGCTCAACGGGACAGGGCATCGACTATGGCTACACCTTC.

The chain carries TRBV21-1 and TRBJ1-1. TRBV21-1 is an annotated pseudogene. CDR3 length: 15 residues. The CDR3 is CASSIPRGTHTEAFF. The CDR3 DNA reads TGTGCCAGCAGCATTCCTCGGGGGACCCACACTGAAGCTTTCTTT.

The V and J genes are TRBV19 and TRBJ2-7, with D tentatively TRBD1 (6 bases). The CDR3 has 15 amino acids. Trimming took 5 bases from V and 2 from J, leaving 16 bases between them. Germline V CDR1 and CDR2: LNHDA, SQIVND (reference sequence). The CDR3 DNA is TGTGCCAGTAGTTCCTCTAGACAGGATACCTACGAGCAGTACTTC. It translates to CASSSSRQDTYEQYF.

The sample holds a few counts of this clone. V gene TRBV5-5 combines with J gene TRBJ1-1; D is ambiguous. Per germline, CDR1 SGHKS and CDR2 YYEKEE (reference sequence). V was trimmed by 1 base and J by 7 bases, leaving 14 bases between them. The CDR3 runs to 14 residues. This chain's CDR3 is CASSLWVSRNEAFF. Here the CDR3 DNA reads TGTGCCAGCAGCTTGTGGGTTTCTAGGAATGAAGCTTTCTTT.

This chain uses TRBV29-1 with TRBJ1-1, with TRBD1 matching over 8 bases. From germline, CDR1 is SQVTM and CDR2 ANQGSEA. CDR3 size: 13 residues. J was trimmed by 2 bases and V by 7 bases; bases with no gene match: 6. CDR3 loop: CSANDRGNTEAFF. The CDR3 nucleotides are TGCAGCGCGAACGACAGGGGAAACACTGAAGCTTTCTTT.

The chain has TRBV6-4 and TRBJ1-2; D ambiguous. The CDR3 is made up of 13 amino acids. Germline CDR1 MRHNA, CDR2 SNTAGT. Trimming left V 6 bases short and J 6 bases short, with 14 bases between. The CDR3 loop is CASRRSQVDGYTF. The CDR3 nucleotides are TGTGCCAGCAGAAGGAGTCAGGTGGATGGCTACACCTTC.

The chain is built from TRBV20-1 and TRBJ1-2, with D possibly TRBD1 on 6 matching bases. The germline V gene encodes CDR1 DFQATT and CDR2 SNEGSKA (reference sequence). V gave up 5 bases and J gave up 12 bases, with 13 bases separating them. The CDR3 sequence is 10 residues long. The CDR3 nucleotides read TGCAGTGCTGATAAGACAGGACACACCTTC. Translated, it gives CSADKTGHTF.

The chain carries TRBV5-1 and TRBJ2-1; 8 bases agree with TRBD1. CDR1 SGHRS and CDR2 YFSETQ come from the germline V gene. This CDR3 contains 14 residues. Trimming removed 4 bases from V and 8 bases from J; junction bases left unmatched: 8. The CDR3 DNA reads as TGCGCCAGCAGCCGTAGGACAGGGAATTATGAGCAGTTCTTC. Protein sequence: CASSRRTGNYEQFF.

Remarks on this clone: The junction departs from germline at one end; a sequencing error may be responsible. The V call is TRBV2, the J call TRBJ2-7; D is perhaps TRBD1 (5 bases). From germline, CDR1 is SNHLY and CDR2 FYNNEI. The CDR3 spans 12 residues. The CDR3 reads CASSESKGDMNF. The DNA of the CDR3 is TGTGCCAGCAGTGAATCCAAAGGGGATATGAACTTC.